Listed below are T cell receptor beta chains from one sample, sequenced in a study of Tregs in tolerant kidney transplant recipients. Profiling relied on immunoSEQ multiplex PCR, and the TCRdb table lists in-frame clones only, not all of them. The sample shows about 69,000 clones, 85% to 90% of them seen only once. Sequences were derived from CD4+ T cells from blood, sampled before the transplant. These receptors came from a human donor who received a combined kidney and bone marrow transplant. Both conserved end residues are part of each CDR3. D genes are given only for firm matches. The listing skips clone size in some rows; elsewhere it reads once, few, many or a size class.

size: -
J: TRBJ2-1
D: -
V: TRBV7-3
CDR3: CASSLGGSVIYNEQFF
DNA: TGTGCCAGCAGTCTCGGCGGGTCGGTAATCTACAATGAGCAGTTCTTC

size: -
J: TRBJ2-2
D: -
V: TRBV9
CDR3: CASSPLLRGTGELFF
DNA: TGTGCCAGCAGCCCCCTCTTAAGGGGAACCGGGGAGCTGTTTTTT

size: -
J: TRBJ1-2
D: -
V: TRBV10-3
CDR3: CAISTGGDTLYGYTF
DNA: TGTGCCATCAGTACCGGGGGGGATACCCTCTATGGCTACACCTTC

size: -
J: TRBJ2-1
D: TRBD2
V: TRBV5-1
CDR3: CASSLGGRETEQFF
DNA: TGCGCCAGCAGCTTGGGCGGGAGGGAAACTGAGCAGTTCTTC

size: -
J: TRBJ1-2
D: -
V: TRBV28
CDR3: CASSLVDSNYGYTF
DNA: TGTGCCAGCAGTTTAGTCGACAGTAACTATGGCTACACCTTC

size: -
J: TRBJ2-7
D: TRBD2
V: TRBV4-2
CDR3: CASSQSGSAGGYEQYF
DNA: TGTGCCAGCAGCCAATCGGGCTCCGCGGGAGGGTACGAGCAGTACTTC

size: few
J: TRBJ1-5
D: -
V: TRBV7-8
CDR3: CASRQDGGPQHF
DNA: TGTGCCAGCAGACAAGACGGAGGGCCCCAGCATTTT

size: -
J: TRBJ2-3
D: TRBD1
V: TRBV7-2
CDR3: CASSQGQGSTDTQYF
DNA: TGTGCCAGCAGCCAGGGACAGGGAAGCACAGATACGCAGTATTTT

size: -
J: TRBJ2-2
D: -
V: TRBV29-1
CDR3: CSGGQPDTGELFF
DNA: TGCAGCGGGGGACAACCCGACACCGGGGAGCTGTTTTTT

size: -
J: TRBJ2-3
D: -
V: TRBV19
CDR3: CASKSQVGTNTQYF
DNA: TGTGCCAGTAAGTCACAGGTTGGAACGAATACGCAGTATTTT

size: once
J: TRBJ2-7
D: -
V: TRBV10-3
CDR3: CATSATQDSSYEQYF
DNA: TGTGCCACCTCCGCGACTCAGGACTCGTCGTACGAGCAGTACTTC

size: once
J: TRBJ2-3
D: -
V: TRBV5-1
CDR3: CASSLVARSSTDTQYF
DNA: TGCGCCAGCAGCTTGGTAGCTAGGTCTAGCACAGATACGCAGTATTTT

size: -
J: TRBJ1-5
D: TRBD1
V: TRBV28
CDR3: CASCRRDRAISNQPQHF
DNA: TGTGCCAGCTGTCGCCGGGACAGGGCGATCAGCAATCAGCCCCAGCATTTT

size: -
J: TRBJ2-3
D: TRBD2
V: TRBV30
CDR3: CAWSPGLAGARDTQYF
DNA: TGTGCCTGGAGTCCGGGACTAGCGGGAGCACGAGATACGCAGTATTTT

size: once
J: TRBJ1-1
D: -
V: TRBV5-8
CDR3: CASSLNGFTEAFF
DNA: TGTGCCAGCAGCTTGAACGGGTTCACTGAAGCTTTCTTT

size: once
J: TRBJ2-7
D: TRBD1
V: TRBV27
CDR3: CASKRTGGIYEQYF
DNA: TGTGCCAGCAAACGGACAGGGGGCATCTACGAGCAGTACTTC

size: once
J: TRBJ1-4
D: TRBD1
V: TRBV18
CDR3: CASSLGTGQEKLFF
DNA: TGTGCCAGCTCACTCGGGACAGGGCAAGAAAAACTGTTTTTT

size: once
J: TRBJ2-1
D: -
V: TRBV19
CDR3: CASSSQGGNEQFF
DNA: TGTGCCAGTAGTTCACAGGGGGGGAATGAGCAGTTCTTC

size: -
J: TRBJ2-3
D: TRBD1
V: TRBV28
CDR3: CASTYPGTGGTDTQYF
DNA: TGTGCCAGCACTTACCCCGGGACAGGGGGCACAGATACGCAGTATTTT

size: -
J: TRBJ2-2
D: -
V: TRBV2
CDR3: CASSFSGTPNTGELFF
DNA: TGTGCCAGCAGTTTTTCCGGGACACCGAACACCGGGGAGCTGTTTTTT

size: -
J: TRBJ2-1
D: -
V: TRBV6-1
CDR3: CASSIQDSSYNEQFF
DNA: TGTGCCAGCAGCATACAGGATAGCTCCTACAATGAGCAGTTCTTC

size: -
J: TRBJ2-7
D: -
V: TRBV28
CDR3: CASRLQGRRVFTNEQYF
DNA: TGTGCCAGCCGGTTACAGGGACGGCGCGTGTTTACTAATGAGCAGTACTTC

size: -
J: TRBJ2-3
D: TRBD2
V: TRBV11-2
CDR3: CASLKREDGTDTQYF
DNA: TGTGCCAGCCTAAAGCGGGAGGACGGCACAGATACGCAGTATTTT

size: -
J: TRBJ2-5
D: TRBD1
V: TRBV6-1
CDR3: CASRSAGGLETQYF
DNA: TGTGCCAGCAGATCCGCAGGGGGTCTGGAGACCCAGTACTTC

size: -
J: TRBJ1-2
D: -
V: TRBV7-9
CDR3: CASSPNAPMGYTF
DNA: TGTGCCAGCAGCCCGAATGCCCCTATGGGCTACACCTTC

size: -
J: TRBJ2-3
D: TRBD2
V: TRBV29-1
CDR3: CSVEAGTSSSDTQYF
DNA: TGCAGCGTTGAAGCCGGGACTAGCAGCTCAGATACGCAGTATTTT

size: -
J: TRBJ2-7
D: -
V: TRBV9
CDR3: CASSEALGADLYEQYF
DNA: TGTGCCAGCAGTGAAGCACTGGGAGCTGACCTGTACGAGCAGTACTTC

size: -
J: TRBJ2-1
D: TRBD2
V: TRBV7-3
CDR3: CASSLTPSTSGSSYNEQFF
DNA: TGTGCCAGCAGCTTAACCCCTTCGACTAGCGGGAGCTCCTACAATGAGCAGTTCTTC

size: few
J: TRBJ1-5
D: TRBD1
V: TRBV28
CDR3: CASRVQGLEPQHF
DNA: TGTGCCAGCAGGGTACAGGGGCTAGAGCCCCAGCATTTT

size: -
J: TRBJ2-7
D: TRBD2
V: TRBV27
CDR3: CASSRREAPNEQYF
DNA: TGTGCCAGCTCTCGGCGGGAGGCCCCCAACGAGCAGTACTTC

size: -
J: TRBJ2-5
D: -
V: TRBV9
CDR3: CASSVAKDTNWETQYF
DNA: TGTGCCAGCAGCGTAGCTAAGGACACGAACTGGGAGACCCAGTACTTC

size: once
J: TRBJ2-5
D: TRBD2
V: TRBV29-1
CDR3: CSGTSSGETQYF
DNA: TGCAGCGGGACTAGCTCGGGTGAGACCCAGTACTTC

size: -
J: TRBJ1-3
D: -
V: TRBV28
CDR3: CASNPAPGVLGNTIYF
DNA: TGTGCCAGCAACCCGGCCCCAGGGGTGCTTGGAAACACCATATATTTT

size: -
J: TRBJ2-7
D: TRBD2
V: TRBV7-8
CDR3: CASSLQVSGSTHEQYF
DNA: TGTGCCAGCAGCTTACAAGTAAGCGGGAGTACCCACGAGCAGTACTTC

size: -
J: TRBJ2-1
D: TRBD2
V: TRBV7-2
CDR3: CASSRSGTSGDNEQFF
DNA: TGTGCCAGCAGCCGAAGCGGGACTAGCGGGGACAATGAGCAGTTCTTC

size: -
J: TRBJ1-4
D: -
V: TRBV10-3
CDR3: CAISESQSNEKLFF
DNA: TGTGCCATCAGTGAGTCCCAGTCTAATGAAAAACTGTTTTTT

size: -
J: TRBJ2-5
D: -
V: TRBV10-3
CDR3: CAIRHRTDQETQYF
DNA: TGTGCCATCAGGCACCGGACAGATCAAGAGACCCAGTACTTC

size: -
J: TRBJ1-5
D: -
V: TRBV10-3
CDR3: CAISDVQGNQPQHF
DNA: TGTGCCATCAGTGATGTGCAGGGGAATCAGCCCCAGCATTTT

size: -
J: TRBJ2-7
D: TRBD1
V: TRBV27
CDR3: CASSPRTGMGYEQYF
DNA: TGTGCCAGCAGTCCCCGGACAGGGATGGGCTACGAGCAGTACTTC

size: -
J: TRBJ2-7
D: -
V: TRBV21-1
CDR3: CASTRDSDYEQYF
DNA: TGTGCCAGTACCCGGGACTCCGACTACGAGCAGTACTTC

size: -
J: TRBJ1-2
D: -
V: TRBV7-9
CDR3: CASSLLGQNYGYTF
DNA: TGTGCCAGCAGCTTATTGGGCCAAAACTATGGCTACACCTTC

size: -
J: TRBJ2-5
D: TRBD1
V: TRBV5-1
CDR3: CASSLYGQGAGTKETQYF
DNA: TGCGCCAGCAGCTTGTACGGACAGGGGGCAGGGACCAAAGAGACCCAGTACTTC

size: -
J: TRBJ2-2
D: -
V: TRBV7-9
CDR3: CASSLGGALGGADTGELFF
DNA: TGTGCCAGCAGCTTAGGCGGGGCTTTAGGGGGCGCCGACACCGGGGAGCTGTTTTTT

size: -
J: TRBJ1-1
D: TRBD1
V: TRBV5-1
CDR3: CASSYGTANTEAFF
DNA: TGCGCCAGCAGCTACGGGACAGCGAACACTGAAGCTTTCTTT

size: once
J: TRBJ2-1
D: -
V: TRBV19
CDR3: CASSIVAGSNNEQFF
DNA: TGTGCCAGTAGTATAGTTGCGGGGTCCAACAATGAGCAGTTCTTC

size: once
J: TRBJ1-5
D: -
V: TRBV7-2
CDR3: CASSLTQGGNQPQHF
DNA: TGTGCCAGCAGCTTAACCCAGGGAGGTAATCAGCCCCAGCATTTT